This T cell receptor beta chain was captured by sequencing in a study of regulatory T cells in long-lasting Graves disease. Arm-PCR of CDR3 regions and iRepertoire HTBI primers were the basis on which TCR beta libraries were built. TCRdb analysed the multiplex PCR reads with MiXCR anew, one entry per CDR3 protein. Among roughly 450,000 distinct CDR3 sequences listed, around 21% were seen once. Study results and limitations: A greater number of public clonotypes (under 3,000) was shared by persistent patients than by new patients (around 960).

Stated time point: persistent/refractory GD, antithyroid drugs over 5 years with positive TRAb. PBMC RNA served as the TCR library source. The guidelines of the American Thyroid Association were the basis for diagnosing Graves' disease. It was an endocrinology department in Xi'an, China, that provided the patients. This clonotype showed up many times. The antigen remains unidentified. This TCR was recovered from a female donor with Graves disease. The sample consisted of peripheral blood mononuclear cells (PBMCs), taken when the disease was refractory, from a patient treated with antithyroid drugs.

The CDR3 DNA sequence: TGTGCCAGCAGCCCTAGGGGAGGGCAGGGGGTTTTCACTGAAGCTTTCTTT. Residues: CASSPRGGQGVFTEAFF. This chain links TRBV7-3 with TRBJ1-1; 7 bases are a match to TRBD1. In germline, CDR1 is SGHTA, CDR2 FQGTGA. With 5 bases clipped from V and 4 bases from J, the junction kept 16 bases outside the gene matches. CDR3 length: 17 amino acids.